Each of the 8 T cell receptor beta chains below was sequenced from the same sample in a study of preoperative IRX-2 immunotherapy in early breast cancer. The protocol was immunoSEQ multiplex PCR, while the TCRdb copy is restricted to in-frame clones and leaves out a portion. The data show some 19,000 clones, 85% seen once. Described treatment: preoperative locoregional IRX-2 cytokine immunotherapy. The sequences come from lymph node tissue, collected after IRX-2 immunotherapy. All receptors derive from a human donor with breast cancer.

The CDR3 loop reads CASSVDRGSRGAFF. The CDR3 region has the DNA TGTGCCAGCAGCGTCGACAGGGGCTCTAGGGGGGCTTTCTTT. The J gene is TRBJ1-1, the V gene TRBV7-6; TRBD1 aligns across 8 bases. Trimming at V came to 5 bases and at J to 11 bases, leaving 13 bases not matched to a gene. CDR3 length: 14 amino acids. Germline CDR1 SGHVS, CDR2 FNYEAQ.

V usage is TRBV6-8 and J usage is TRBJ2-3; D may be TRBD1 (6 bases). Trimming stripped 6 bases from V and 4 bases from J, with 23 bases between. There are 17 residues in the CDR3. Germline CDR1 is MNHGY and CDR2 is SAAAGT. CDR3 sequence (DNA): TGTGCCAGCAGCACAGGGACCCCCCCGGGGTGGGCAGATACGCAGTATTTT. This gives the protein CASSTGTPPGWADTQYF.

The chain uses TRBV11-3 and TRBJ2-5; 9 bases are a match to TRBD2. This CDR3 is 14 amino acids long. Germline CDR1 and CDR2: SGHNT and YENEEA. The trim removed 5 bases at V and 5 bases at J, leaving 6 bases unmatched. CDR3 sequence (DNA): TGTGCCAGCAGCCCGCGGGGGGGCCGCGAGACCCAGTACTTC. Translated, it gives CASSPRGGRETQYF. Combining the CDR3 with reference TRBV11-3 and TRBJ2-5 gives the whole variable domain EAGVVQSPRYKIIEKKQPVAFWCNPISGHNTLYWYLQNLGQGPELLIRYENEEAVDDSQLPKDRFSAERLKGVDSTLKIQPAELGDSAVYLCASSPRGGRETQYFGPGTRLLVL.

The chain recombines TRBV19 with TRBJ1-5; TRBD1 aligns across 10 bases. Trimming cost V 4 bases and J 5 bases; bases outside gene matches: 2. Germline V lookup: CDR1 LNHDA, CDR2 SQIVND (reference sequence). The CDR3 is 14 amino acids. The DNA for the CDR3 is TGTGCCAGTAGTAGGACAGGGGGTGATCAGCCCCAGCATTTT. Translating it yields CASSRTGGDQPQHF.

The CDR3 coding sequence is TGCGCCAGCAGCCGGGGGGTCCGGGTGTCGGACACCGGGGAGCTGTTTTTT. Translated: CASSRGVRVSDTGELFF. This chain uses TRBV5-1 with TRBJ2-2; 7 bases align to TRBD2. This CDR3 spans 17 amino acids. Losses at the gene ends were 4 bases for V and 3 bases for J; bases not matched to a gene: 12. Germline V CDR1 and CDR2: SGHRS, YFSETQ.

CDR3 loop: CASSLKGRTGELFF. In nucleotides, the CDR3 is TGTGCCAGCAGCTTAAAAGGGCGAACCGGGGAGCTGTTTTTT. The chain is built from TRBV11-3 and TRBJ2-2; D ambiguous. CDR1 and CDR2 (germline): SGHNT, YENEEA. V lost 2 bases and J 5 bases, leaving 9 bases between the germline ends. The CDR3 has 14 amino acids. The entire variable domain, with the rest obtained from reference TRBV11-3 and TRBJ2-2, is as follows: EAGVVQSPRYKIIEKKQPVAFWCNPISGHNTLYWYLQNLGQGPELLIRYENEEAVDDSQLPKDRFSAERLKGVDSTLKIQPAELGDSAVYLCASSLKGRTGELFFGEGSRLTVL.

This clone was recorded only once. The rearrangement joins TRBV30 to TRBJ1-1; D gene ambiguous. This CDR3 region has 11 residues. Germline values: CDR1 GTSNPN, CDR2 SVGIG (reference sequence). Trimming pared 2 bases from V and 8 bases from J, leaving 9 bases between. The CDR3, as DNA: TGTGCCTGGAGTAGGCAGGCCGAAGCTTTCTTT. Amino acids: CAWSRQAEAFF. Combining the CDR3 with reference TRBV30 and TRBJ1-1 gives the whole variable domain SQTIHQWPATLVQPVGSPLSLECTVEGTSNPNLYWYRQAAGRGLQLLFYSVGIGQISSEVPQNLSASRPQDRQFILSSKKLLLSDSGFYLCAWSRQAEAFFGQGTRLTVV.

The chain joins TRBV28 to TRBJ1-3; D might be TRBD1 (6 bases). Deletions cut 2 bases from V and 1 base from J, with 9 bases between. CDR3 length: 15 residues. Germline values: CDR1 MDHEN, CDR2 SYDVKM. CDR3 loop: CASSLVGASGNTIYF. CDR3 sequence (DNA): TGTGCCAGCAGTTTAGTGGGGGCTTCTGGAAACACCATATATTTT. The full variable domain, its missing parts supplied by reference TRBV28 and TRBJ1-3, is DVKVTQSSRYLVKRTGEKVFLECVQDMDHENMFWYRQDPGLGLRLIYFSYDVKMKEKGDIPEGYSVSREKKERFSLILESASTNQTSMYLCASSLVGASGNTIYFGEGSWLTVV.